Below are 8 T cell receptor beta chains sequenced from a single sample in a study of identical twins. One entry per CDR3 protein results from TCRdb running MiXCR on the 5' RACE reads. This table has approximately 210,000 distinct CDR3 sequences, approximately 5.9% appearing once. These data also featured in a second study, about T cells expressing NK-cell markers.

Sequenced material: CD8+ T cells sorted from blood. Receptor source: a woman aged 18-30 years in good health.

Only a few counts were recorded for this clonotype. The chain uses TRBV28 and TRBJ2-5, with a tentative D call TRBD2 (5 bases). This CDR3 is built from 14 residues. Trimming left V 4 bases short and J 3 bases short, with 12 bases between. Germline CDR1 is MDHEN and CDR2 is SYDVKM. The DNA of the CDR3 is TGTGCCAGCAGTTATCTAGACGGGGAAGAGACCCAGTACTTC. It encodes CASSYLDGEETQYF.

The chain links TRBV10-3 to TRBJ1-3; D remains unclear. V dropped 10 bases and J dropped 5 bases, with 12 bases sitting between them. The germline CDR1 and CDR2 sequences are ENHRY and SYGVKD. The CDR3 sequence is 12 residues long. CDR3 amino acids: CATTYGRNTIYF. CDR3 nucleotide sequence: TGTGCCACTACTTACGGAAGAAACACCATATATTTT.

The chain uses TRBV7-8 and TRBJ2-7, with D hard to call. Germline V gene sequence: CDR1 SGHVS, CDR2 FQNEAQ. This CDR3 is 12 amino acids long. The V end lost 4 bases, the J end lost 6 bases, and 10 bases lay between the germline ends. CDR3 nucleotides: TGTGCCAGCAGCTGGGAAAAGGGCGAGCAGTACTTC. As protein: CASSWEKGEQYF.

Ten or more counts support this clonotype. V and J are TRBV6-5 and TRBJ2-5, with D uncertain. The CDR3 is 13 amino acids. From germline, CDR1 is MNHEY and CDR2 SVGAGI. The ends were cut back, 1 base at V and 4 bases at J, with 7 bases in the middle. The CDR3 DNA is TGTGCCAGCAGTTACTTTATCGGAGAGACCCAGTACTTC. This sequence encodes CASSYFIGETQYF.

Only a few counts were recorded for this clonotype. The V gene is TRBV20-1, the J gene TRBJ2-7; no clear D gene. CDR1 and CDR2 from the germline V gene are DFQATT and SNEGSKA (reference sequence). V lost 6 bases to trimming and J lost 6 bases, with 12 bases between them. CDR3 length equals 11 residues. The CDR3 nucleotides read TGCAGTGCGGCCGACGGACCCGAGCAGTACTTC. Protein sequence: CSAADGPEQYF.

This clonotype was seen repeatedly, ten times or more. This sequence joins TRBV27 and TRBJ2-1; D gene unclear. The CDR3 length is 12 residues. Germline V lookup: CDR1 MNHEY, CDR2 SMNVEV (reference sequence). V lost 3 bases to trimming and J lost 7 bases, with 7 bases between them. In DNA form, the CDR3 reads TGTGCCAGCAGTTTTCCCTCGAATGAGCAGTTCTTC. Translating it yields CASSFPSNEQFF.

The rearrangement joins TRBV10-2 to TRBJ2-7; 8 bases agree with TRBD2. The CDR3 covers 13 residues. Losses at the gene ends were 8 bases for V and 2 bases for J; bases not matched to a gene: 5. The germline V gene encodes CDR1 WSHSY and CDR2 SAAADI. CDR3 protein: CASGGLATYEQYF. CDR3 bases: TGCGCCAGCGGCGGACTAGCCACCTACGAGCAGTACTTC.

This clonotype was seen repeatedly, ten times or more. This chain joins TRBV27 and TRBJ2-7; 9 bases match TRBD1. Per germline, CDR1 MNHEY and CDR2 SMNVEV (reference sequence). The CDR3 has 14 residues. The V segment lost 6 bases and the J segment 4 bases; nucleotides outside the gene matches: 7. The CDR3: CASSPGQGNYEQYF. The CDR3 coding sequence is TGTGCCAGCAGCCCGGGACAGGGAAATTACGAGCAGTACTTC.